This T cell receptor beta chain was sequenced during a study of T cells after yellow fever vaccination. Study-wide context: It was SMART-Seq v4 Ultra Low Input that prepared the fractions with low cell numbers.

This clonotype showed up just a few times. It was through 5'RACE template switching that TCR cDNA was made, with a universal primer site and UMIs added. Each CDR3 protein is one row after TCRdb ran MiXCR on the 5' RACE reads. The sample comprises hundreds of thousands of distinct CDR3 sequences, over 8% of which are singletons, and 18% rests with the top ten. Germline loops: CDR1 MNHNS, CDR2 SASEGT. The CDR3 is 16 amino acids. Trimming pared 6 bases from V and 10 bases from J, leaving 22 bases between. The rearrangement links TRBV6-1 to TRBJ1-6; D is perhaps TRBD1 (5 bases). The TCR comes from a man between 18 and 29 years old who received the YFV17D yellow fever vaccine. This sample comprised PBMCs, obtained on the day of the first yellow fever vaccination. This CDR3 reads CASSFEGTWRPSPLHF. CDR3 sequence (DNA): TGTGCCAGCAGCTTCGAAGGGACTTGGCGGCCATCACCCCTCCACTTT.